These T cell receptor beta chains were read from a single sample in a study of glioma-infiltrating T cells after dendritic cell vaccination. Data came from immunoSEQ multiplex PCR; TCRdb stores just in-frame clones and leaves some out. The sample records about 32,000 clones, more than 90% being singletons. The specimen comprised blood, sampled before dendritic cell vaccination. Receptors originate from a human donor with glioblastoma. Each CDR3 is given with its conserved first and last residue. A D gene is named only where the DNA matches it firmly. Clone size is not always given. Where it is, it says once, few, many or a class for expanded clones.

V gene: TRBV21-1
J gene: TRBJ1-6
D gene: NA
clone size: NA
CDR3 DNA: TGTGCCAGCAGCAAAGAGGGGGGACAGGCCCCCAACCCCGTCTCACCCCTCCACTTT
CDR3 protein: CASSKEGGQAPNPVSPLHF

V gene: TRBV5-5
J gene: TRBJ2-7
D gene: TRBD1
clone size: NA
CDR3 DNA: TGTGCCAGCAGCTTGGAGGGGACAGACTACGAGCAGTACTTC
CDR3 protein: CASSLEGTDYEQYF

V gene: TRBV7-2
J gene: TRBJ2-2
D gene: NA
clone size: NA
CDR3 DNA: TGTGCCAGCACCATTAACGGAGGCCTCAACACCGGGGAGCTGTTTTTT
CDR3 protein: CASTINGGLNTGELFF

V gene: TRBV7-6
J gene: TRBJ1-4
D gene: TRBD1
clone size: once
CDR3 DNA: TGTGCCAGCAGCTTCGGGACAGGGCGTCGTGAAAAACTGTTTTTT
CDR3 protein: CASSFGTGRREKLFF

V gene: TRBV7-9
J gene: TRBJ1-2
D gene: NA
clone size: NA
CDR3 DNA: TGTGCCAGCAGCTTTGCCGGGGGTCGTGGCTACACCTTC
CDR3 protein: CASSFAGGRGYTF

V gene: TRBV6-5
J gene: TRBJ2-7
D gene: TRBD1
clone size: NA
CDR3 DNA: TGTGCCAGCACCCCGGGGACAGTTTCCGAGCAGTACTTC
CDR3 protein: CASTPGTVSEQYF

V gene: TRBV19
J gene: TRBJ1-1
D gene: NA
clone size: NA
CDR3 DNA: TGTGCCAGTAGTATAGCGGGGGGCGGGAACACTGAAGCTTTCTTT
CDR3 protein: CASSIAGGGNTEAFF

V gene: TRBV7-2
J gene: TRBJ1-2
D gene: NA
clone size: NA
CDR3 DNA: TGTGCCAGCAGCCTTGCGGGGGTTATCTATGGCTACACCTTC
CDR3 protein: CASSLAGVIYGYTF

V gene: TRBV11-3
J gene: TRBJ1-1
D gene: NA
clone size: NA
CDR3 DNA: TGTGCCAGCAGCTTAACATGGAGCACTGAAGCTTTCTTT
CDR3 protein: CASSLTWSTEAFF

V gene: TRBV6-1
J gene: TRBJ2-7
D gene: TRBD1
clone size: NA
CDR3 DNA: TGTGCCAGCAGGATTGGGACAGGGAGCTCCTACGAGCAGTACTTC
CDR3 protein: CASRIGTGSSYEQYF

V gene: TRBV10-3
J gene: TRBJ1-4
D gene: NA
clone size: NA
CDR3 DNA: TGTGCCATCAGTGACGGGAACACTAATGAAAAACTGTTTTTT
CDR3 protein: CAISDGNTNEKLFF

V gene: TRBV7-9
J gene: TRBJ2-3
D gene: TRBD2
clone size: NA
CDR3 DNA: TGTGCCAGCAGCCCTCGATTGGGCGGGGGGCCGTATTTT
CDR3 protein: CASSPRLGGGPYF

V gene: TRBV5-4
J gene: TRBJ2-1
D gene: TRBD2
clone size: NA
CDR3 DNA: TGTGCCAGCAGCTTGGAGGGCGGGGGGGCCGTTAATGAGCAGTTCTTC
CDR3 protein: CASSLEGGGAVNEQFF

V gene: TRBV21-1
J gene: TRBJ2-5
D gene: NA
clone size: NA
CDR3 DNA: TGTGCCAGCAGCAATGGACGAGGGAGCGGGGGGGCCGACCAAGAGACCCAGTACTTC
CDR3 protein: CASSNGRGSGGADQETQYF

V gene: TRBV2
J gene: TRBJ1-2
D gene: TRBD1
clone size: NA
CDR3 DNA: TGTGCCAGCATTTTACAGGGGGCACACACCTTC
CDR3 protein: CASILQGAHTF

V gene: TRBV6-6
J gene: TRBJ1-5
D gene: TRBD1
clone size: NA
CDR3 DNA: TGTGCCAGCAGTTATAGGACAGGGGTTAGCAATCAGCCCCAGCATTTT
CDR3 protein: CASSYRTGVSNQPQHF

V gene: TRBV7-8
J gene: TRBJ2-3
D gene: TRBD2
clone size: NA
CDR3 DNA: TGTGCCAGCAGCTTAGCTAGCGGGGGGAACGATGGCACAGATACGCAGTATTTT
CDR3 protein: CASSLASGGNDGTDTQYF

V gene: TRBV19
J gene: TRBJ1-3
D gene: NA
clone size: NA
CDR3 DNA: TGTGCCAGTAGCTCCGGGACATCTTATTCTGGAAACACCATATATTTT
CDR3 protein: CASSSGTSYSGNTIYF

V gene: TRBV30
J gene: TRBJ2-4
D gene: NA
clone size: NA
CDR3 DNA: TGTGCCTGGAAAATTGGCCAAAACATTCAGTACTTC
CDR3 protein: CAWKIGQNIQYF

V gene: TRBV29-1
J gene: TRBJ1-1
D gene: TRBD1
clone size: NA
CDR3 DNA: TGCAGCGTTGTCTGGCAGGGGGACACTGAAGCTTTCTTT
CDR3 protein: CSVVWQGDTEAFF

V gene: TRBV19
J gene: TRBJ2-1
D gene: NA
clone size: medium-sized
CDR3 DNA: TGTGCCAGTAGTATAGGGAGGTCCTACAATGAGCAGTTCTTC
CDR3 protein: CASSIGRSYNEQFF

V gene: TRBV19
J gene: TRBJ1-3
D gene: NA
clone size: NA
CDR3 DNA: TGTGCCAGTACTATAAGTCCCCAGGGAAACACCATATATTTT
CDR3 protein: CASTISPQGNTIYF

V gene: TRBV5-3
J gene: TRBJ1-5
D gene: NA
clone size: medium-sized
CDR3 DNA: TGTGCCAGAAGCTCGCCCCGGGTTAGCAATCAGCCCCAGCATTTT
CDR3 protein: CARSSPRVSNQPQHF

V gene: TRBV2
J gene: TRBJ1-2
D gene: NA
clone size: NA
CDR3 DNA: TGTGCCAGCACTATGGGGGCGCGAATCTATGGCTACACCTTC
CDR3 protein: CASTMGARIYGYTF